The entry below gives a single TCR beta chain sequence along with its context. The data stem from a study of STAT5B mutations in CD4+ large granular lymphocyte leukemia. Here immunoSEQ multiplex PCR was the method, and the copy in TCRdb shows in-frame clones only, minus some. The sample carries 30,000 to 40,000 clones, roughly 71% recorded once. The CDR3 length is 14 residues. Germline loops: CDR1 MNHNS, CDR2 SASEGT. The ends were cut back, 1 base at V and 4 bases at J, with 8 bases in the middle. Source material: CD4+ T cells from blood buffy coats. The rearrangement links TRBV6-1 to TRBJ1-5; D unresolved. The receptor's source is a human donor in good health. CDR3 in DNA: TGTGCCAGCAGTGAAGTTCTGCCAAATCAGCCCCAGCATTTT. Residues: CASSEVLPNQPQHF.